These 3 T cell receptor beta chains share one sample of origin, sequenced in a study of T cells after yellow fever vaccination. MiXCR, applied by TCRdb to the 5' RACE reads, yields one record per CDR3 protein. The data show a few hundred thousand distinct CDR3 sequences, approximately 6% seen once. Sequenced here: PBMCs, sampled 5 days after the yellow fever booster vaccination. The receptors were sampled from a man younger than 45 who received the YFV17D yellow fever vaccine.

The V and J genes are TRBV4-3 and TRBJ1-5; D not certain. V lost 0 bases and J 4 bases, leaving 13 bases between the germline ends. In germline, CDR1 is LGHNA, CDR2 YSLEER. The CDR3 is made up of 16 amino acids. CDR3 region: CASSQDPPGGNQPQHF. In DNA form, the CDR3 reads TGCGCCAGCAGCCAAGATCCCCCCGGCGGGAATCAGCCCCAGCATTTT.

This chain uses TRBV27 with TRBJ2-7, with 9 bases fitting TRBD1. Losses at the gene ends were 4 bases for V and 4 bases for J; bases not matched to a gene: 8. CDR1 is MNHEY and CDR2 is SMNVEV in the germline V gene (reference sequence). The CDR3 totals 15 residues. CDR3 DNA: TGTGCCAGCAGTTCTCCGGGACAGGGATTATACGAGCAGTACTTC. Amino acid sequence: CASSSPGQGLYEQYF.

The genes are TRBV6-5 and TRBJ2-2; a weak D match, TRBD1 (6 bases). Trimming removed 1 base from V and 5 bases from J, with 11 bases in between. The CDR3 is 15 amino acids. The germline CDR1 and CDR2 sequences are MNHEY and SVGAGI. The CDR3 nucleotides are TGTGCCAGCAGTTACTTTACACAGGGTACCGGGGAGCTGTTTTTT. It translates to CASSYFTQGTGELFF.